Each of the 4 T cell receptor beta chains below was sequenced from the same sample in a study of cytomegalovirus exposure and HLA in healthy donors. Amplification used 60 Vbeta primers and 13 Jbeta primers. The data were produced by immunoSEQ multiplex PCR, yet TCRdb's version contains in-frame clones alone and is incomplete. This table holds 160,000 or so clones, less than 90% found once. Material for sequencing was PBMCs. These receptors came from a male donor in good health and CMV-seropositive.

CDR3 DNA: TGTGCCAGCAGTGATGGCGGGAGACTCCCCTACAATGAGCAGTTCTTC. Residues: CASSDGGRLPYNEQFF. The chain recombines TRBV6-4 with TRBJ2-1; 7 nucleotides match TRBD2. The V gene's germline CDR1 is MRHNA and CDR2 SNTAGT. V was clipped by 3 bases and J by 2 bases; unmatched bases: 7. This CDR3 is 16 amino acids long.

The CDR3 DNA is TGTGCCTGGACGGTGAACTATGGCTACACCTTC. It translates to CAWTVNYGYTF. The chain joins TRBV30 to TRBJ1-2; D is undetermined. The CDR3 spans 11 residues. Germline values: CDR1 GTSNPN, CDR2 SVGIG (reference sequence). Trimming left V 4 bases short and J 2 bases short, with 5 bases between.

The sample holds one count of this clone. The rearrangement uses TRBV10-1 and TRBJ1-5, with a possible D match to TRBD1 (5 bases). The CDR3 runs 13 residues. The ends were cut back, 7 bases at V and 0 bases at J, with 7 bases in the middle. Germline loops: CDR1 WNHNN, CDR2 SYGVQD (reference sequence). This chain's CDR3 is CASTGGSNQPQHF. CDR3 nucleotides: TGCGCCAGCACCGGGGGTAGCAATCAGCCCCAGCATTTT.

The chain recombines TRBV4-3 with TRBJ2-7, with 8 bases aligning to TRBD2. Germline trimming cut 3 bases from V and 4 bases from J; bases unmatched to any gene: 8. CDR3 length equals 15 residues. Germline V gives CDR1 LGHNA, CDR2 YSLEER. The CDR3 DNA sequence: TGCGCCAGCAGCCATGGAATAGCGGGGATTTACGAGCAGTACTTC. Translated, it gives CASSHGIAGIYEQYF.